A selection of T cell receptor beta chains follows, all from one sample in a study of blood T cell repertoires in COVID-19. The table came from immunoSEQ multiplex PCR; TCRdb's copy has only in-frame clones and leaves some out. The table includes 250,000 or so clones, 82% detected once. The sequenced material came from peripheral blood. These receptors originate from an elderly woman with acute or convalescent COVID-19. Both conserved end residues are part of each CDR3. D genes are given only for firm matches. The size field is filled for only some rows; it gives once, few, many or a size class.

>TRBJ2-1|TRBV20-1|NA|NA
TGCAGTGCTAGTGGAGCTTCCCGGGAGTTCTACAATGAGCAGTTCTTC
CSASGASREFYNEQFF
>TRBJ1-6|TRBV27|TRBD1|NA
TGTGCCAGCAGTTTAGAGGGGGCGAACTATAATTCACCCCTCCACTTT
CASSLEGANYNSPLHF
>TRBJ2-1|TRBV18|NA|NA
TGTGCCAGCTCACCATCGGACTTCTCATACAATGAGCAGTTCTTC
CASSPSDFSYNEQFF
>TRBJ2-7|TRBV6-5|TRBD2|NA
TGTGCCAGCAGTTCAACTAGCGGGGGACCCTACGAGCAGTACTTC
CASSSTSGGPYEQYF
>TRBJ2-3|TRBV7-9|TRBD2|NA
TGTGCCAGCAGCTTAGGAAGAGCGGGGGTCGCAGATACGCAGTATTTT
CASSLGRAGVADTQYF
>TRBJ1-2|TRBV4-1|NA|NA
TGCGCCAGCAGCCAAGCCGGGGAGGTTGGTGGCTACACCTTC
CASSQAGEVGGYTF
>TRBJ1-1|TRBV6-2/TRBV6-3|NA|NA
TGTGCCAGCAGTTCACACGTTGGCACTGAAGCTTTCTTT
CASSSHVGTEAFF
>TRBJ2-6|TRBV28|NA|NA
TGTGCCAGTGGACGGAGCGGGACACCTCACTCTGGGGCCAACGTCCTGACTTTC
CASGRSGTPHSGANVLTF
>TRBJ2-3|TRBV5-4|TRBD1|few
TGTGCCAGCAGCTTTACAGGGGGCACAGATACGCAGTATTTT
CASSFTGGTDTQYF
>TRBJ2-3|TRBV5-1|TRBD2|NA
TGCGCCAGCAGCTCGGGACTAGCGGGAACAGATACGCAGTATTTT
CASSSGLAGTDTQYF
>TRBJ2-7|TRBV27|NA|NA
TGTGCCAGCAGTTCGAACGGCTACGAGCAGTACTTC
CASSSNGYEQYF
>TRBJ1-1|TRBV6-2/TRBV6-3|NA|few
TGTGCCAGCAGTACTCCGACCGGGACTCAAGAGGAAGCTTTCTTT
CASSTPTGTQEEAFF
>TRBJ2-1|TRBV28|TRBD1|NA
TGTGCCAGCAGGAAACTGGGACAGTACAATGAGCAGTTCTTC
CASRKLGQYNEQFF
>TRBJ2-7|TRBV14|TRBD2|NA
TGTGCCAGCAGCCAAGTGGCGGGAGGGCCCTACGAGCAGTACTTC
CASSQVAGGPYEQYF
>TRBJ2-7|TRBV28|TRBD2|NA
TGTGCCAGCAGGGCCGGGACTAGCTCCTACGAGCAGTACTTC
CASRAGTSSYEQYF
>TRBJ2-2|TRBV7-3|NA|NA
TGTGCCAGCAGCCATGGTGACGCGCGGGTAGTCGGGGAGCTGTTTTTT
CASSHGDARVVGELFF
>TRBJ2-6|TRBV6-2/TRBV6-3|NA|NA
TGTGCCAGCAACCCGACAGCTTCTGGGGCCAACGTCCTGACTTTC
CASNPTASGANVLTF
>TRBJ1-6|TRBV7-6|NA|NA
TGTGCCAGCAGCTCCCGGGCCCGGGGAGATAATTCACCCCTCCACTTT
CASSSRARGDNSPLHF
>TRBJ1-1|TRBV18|TRBD1|NA
TGTGCCAGCTCACCTTTGGACAGGGACACTGAAGCTTTCTTT
CASSPLDRDTEAFF
>TRBJ2-3|TRBV28|TRBD1|NA
TGTGCCAGCAGTTTTGGCTTCGGACAGGGGAGGAATACGCAGTATTTT
CASSFGFGQGRNTQYF
>TRBJ1-4|TRBV6-6|TRBD1|NA
TGTGCCAGCAGACACTTAGCGGGACAGGGGAGTGAAAAACTGTTTTTT
CASRHLAGQGSEKLFF
>TRBJ2-1|TRBV12-3/TRBV12-4|TRBD1|NA
TGTGCCAGCAGGGACAGGGCACTCAGTGAGCAGTTCTTC
CASRDRALSEQFF
>TRBJ1-3|TRBV5-1|TRBD1|NA
TGCGCCAGCAGAGCGGGACAGGGGGCCGATGGAAACACCATATATTTT
CASRAGQGADGNTIYF
>TRBJ1-6|TRBV18|TRBD1|many
TGTGCCAGCTCCTGGGACAGGACCAATTCACCCCTCCACTTT
CASSWDRTNSPLHF
>TRBJ2-5|TRBV30|TRBD2|NA
TGTGCCTGGAGACTAGCGGGAAGAGAGACCCAGTACTTC
CAWRLAGRETQYF
>TRBJ1-2|TRBV4-1|NA|NA
TGCGCCAGCAGCCCCTCAGGAGCGGGGGAAGGCTACACCTTC
CASSPSGAGEGYTF
>TRBJ2-5|TRBV7-2|NA|NA
TGTGCCAGCAGCTTAAGTCGGGAGACCCAGTACTTC
CASSLSRETQYF
>TRBJ1-2|TRBV3-1/TRBV3-2|TRBD1|NA
TGTGCCAGCAGCCATGACAGGGCCGGGGGCTACACCTTC
CASSHDRAGGYTF
>TRBJ2-6|TRBV19|TRBD1|NA
TGTGCCGTGGGGACAGGCAACGCCCCAAGCTCTGGGGCCAACGTCCTGACTTTC
CAVGTGNAPSSGANVLTF
>TRBJ2-1|TRBV7-2|TRBD2|NA
TGTGCCAGCAGCTTGTCACTAGCGGGATATGATGAGCAGTTCTTC
CASSLSLAGYDEQFF
>TRBJ1-6|TRBV5-1|TRBD1|NA
TGCGCCAGCAGCTCCGACAGGGGGACCCTCCACTTT
CASSSDRGTLHF
>TRBJ2-1|TRBV19|TRBD2|NA
TGTGCCAGTAGTATAGATCTAGCGGGGGTAACCTACAATGAGCAGTTCTTC
CASSIDLAGVTYNEQFF
>TRBJ1-3|TRBV3-1/TRBV3-2|NA|NA
TGTGCCAGCAGCCAACGTCAGGTCTCTGGAAACACCATATATTTT
CASSQRQVSGNTIYF